Listed here are 31 T cell receptor beta chains from one sample, sequenced in a study of T cell responses to AZD1222 COVID-19 vaccine. Only in-frame clones appear in the TCRdb table, and some are missing; sequencing was by immunoSEQ multiplex PCR. The top ten clones hold less than 8.5% of a sample with about 120,000 clones, 90% of them seen once. The source material was peripheral blood, sampled on day 0 of AZD1222 vaccination. These receptors all stem from an adult in good health.

The gene calls are TRBV30 and TRBJ2-2, with 7 positions matching TRBD1. Germline V lookup: CDR1 GTSNPN, CDR2 SVGIG (reference sequence). The trim removed 0 bases at V and 4 bases at J, leaving 5 bases unmatched. The CDR3 has 15 residues. CDR3 sequence reads: CAWSVLSGGTGELFF. DNA for the CDR3: TGTGCCTGGAGTGTACTGTCAGGGGGCACCGGGGAGCTGTTTTTT. Looking up the rest from reference TRBV30 and TRBJ2-2 gives the full variable domain: SQTIHQWPATLVQPVGSPLSLECTVEGTSNPNLYWYRQAAGRGLQLLFYSVGIGQISSEVPQNLSASRPQDRQFILSSKKLLLSDSGFYLCAWSVLSGGTGELFFGEGSRLTVL.

The CDR3: CASSSTGFNEQYF. CDR3 DNA: TGTGCCAGCAGCTCGACAGGGTTCAACGAGCAGTACTTC. The rearrangement joins TRBV7-9 to TRBJ2-7; 7 bases fit TRBD1. The CDR3 is 13 residues long. Germline trimming cut 4 bases from V and 5 bases from J; bases unmatched to any gene: 5. Germline V gives CDR1 SEHNR, CDR2 FQNEAQ (reference sequence). Filled out from reference TRBV7-9 and TRBJ2-7, the complete variable domain reads DTGVSQNPRHKITKRGQNVTFRCDPISEHNRLYWYRQTLGQGPEFLTYFQNEAQLEKSRLLSDRFSAERPKGSFSTLEIQRTEQGDSAMYLCASSSTGFNEQYFGPGTRLTVT.

The chain couples TRBV27 to TRBJ1-6; D gene unclear. This CDR3 is built from 15 residues. CDR1 is MNHEY, CDR2 SMNVEV, per germline (reference sequence). V lost 6 bases and J 0 bases, leaving 9 bases between the germline ends. The CDR3 bases are TGTGCCAGCAGGTTCGGAAGCTCCTATAATTCACCCCTCCACTTT. This encodes CASRFGSSYNSPLHF.

This clone was counted between two and nine times. This chain connects TRBV7-3 to TRBJ2-1; D is possibly TRBD1 (5 bases). The CDR3 spans 12 residues. V was pared by 5 bases and J by 8 bases, with 10 bases between. Germline V gene sequence: CDR1 SGHTA, CDR2 FQGTGA. The CDR3 spells CASSLQGHEQFF. CDR3 coding DNA: TGTGCCAGCAGCCTTCAGGGTCATGAGCAGTTCTTC.

The chain recombines TRBV5-8 with TRBJ2-5; 7 nucleotides line up with TRBD1. CDR1 is SGHTS and CDR2 is YDEGEE in the germline V gene. CDR3 length: 14 amino acids. Trimming cost V 3 bases and J 3 bases; bases outside gene matches: 5. The CDR3 nucleotides read TGTGCCAGCAGCTGGGGACAGAACAAAGAGACCCAGTACTTC. Its translation: CASSWGQNKETQYF.

The chain uses TRBV2 and TRBJ2-2; 8 bases map to TRBD2. There are 17 residues in the CDR3. CDR1 is SNHLY and CDR2 is FYNNEI in the germline V gene. V was pared by 7 bases and J by 6 bases, with 16 bases of the junction left unmatched. The CDR3 protein is CASTPTTGTSGSGELFF. CDR3 in DNA: TGTGCCAGCACCCCTACTACCGGGACTAGTGGTTCCGGGGAGCTGTTTTTT.

The chain uses TRBV7-2 and TRBJ1-2; D unresolved. The CDR3 has 14 residues. Germline-derived CDR1 and CDR2 are SGHTA and FQGNSA. V was trimmed by 1 base and J by 5 bases, leaving 11 bases between them. In nucleotides, the CDR3 is TGTGCCAGCAGCTTAGGCGGTGTTGGGTATGGCTACACCTTC. Translating it yields CASSLGGVGYGYTF.

The J gene is TRBJ1-6, the V gene TRBV27, with a tentative D call TRBD1 (5 bases). The CDR3 is 17 amino acids. Trimming removed 4 bases at V and 6 bases at J, with 19 bases between. Per germline, CDR1 MNHEY and CDR2 SMNVEV (reference sequence). CDR3: CASSSTGTRRVNSPLHF. The CDR3 DNA is TGTGCCAGCAGTTCGACCGGGACGCGGAGAGTTAATTCACCCCTCCACTTT.

The chain combines TRBV7-9 with TRBJ1-3; TRBD1 matches 7 bases. Germline assignment: CDR1 SEHNR and CDR2 FQNEAQ (reference sequence). V lost 5 bases and J lost 4; bases outside the gene matches: 8. There are 15 residues in the CDR3. The CDR3 region is CASSTETGLGNTIYF. CDR3 nucleotides: TGTGCCAGCAGCACCGAGACAGGGTTGGGAAACACCATATATTTT.

The rearrangement links TRBV5-1 to TRBJ1-1; 9 positions match TRBD1. This CDR3 has 21 residues. V gave up 1 base and J gave up 0 bases; unmatched junction bases: 19. Germline V gives CDR1 SGHRS, CDR2 YFSETQ. CDR3 DNA: TGCGCCAGCAGCTTGACCCTCCGGACAGGGGAGGCGGGCCGAATGAACACTGAAGCTTTCTTT. This encodes CASSLTLRTGEAGRMNTEAFF.

The chain combines TRBV7-2 with TRBJ1-1, with D possibly matching TRBD1 (5 bases). Between the trimmed V and J ends, which lost 2 bases and 0 bases, there was a span of 13 bases. Germline V gives CDR1 SGHTA, CDR2 FQGNSA. The CDR3 sequence is 16 residues long. This chain's CDR3 is CASSLRVGRVNTEAFF. The CDR3 nucleotides are TGTGCCAGCAGCTTAAGAGTTGGCAGGGTGAACACTGAAGCTTTCTTT.

This clone was found once. This chain uses TRBV7-3 with TRBJ2-1; 10 positions match TRBD2. Germline lookup yields CDR1 SGHTA and CDR2 FQGTGA. V trimming: 5 bases; J trimming: 6 bases; junction bases outside the gene matches: 4. The CDR3 covers 14 residues. As DNA, the CDR3 is TGTGCCAGCAGCACGGGACTAGCGTCCAATGAGCAGTTCTTC. As protein: CASSTGLASNEQFF.

This chain links TRBV2 with TRBJ1-6; no reliable D call. The V and J ends lost 6 bases and 0 bases respectively, with 6 bases between them. The CDR3 contains 14 residues. Germline values: CDR1 SNHLY, CDR2 FYNNEI. The chain's CDR3 is CASRLSSYNSPLHF. DNA for the CDR3: TGTGCCAGCAGACTGAGCTCCTATAATTCACCCCTCCACTTT.

This clone is medium-sized. This chain's CDR3 is CASSELGRDWGSNQPQHF. As DNA, the CDR3 is TGTGCCAGCAGTGAACTGGGCAGGGATTGGGGTAGCAATCAGCCCCAGCATTTT. The V gene is TRBV2, the J gene TRBJ1-5; tentatively, D is TRBD1 (5 bases). CDR3 length: 18 residues. V was trimmed by 2 bases and J by 0 bases, leaving 17 bases between them. Germline CDR1 and CDR2: SNHLY and FYNNEI.

For this clone: Other DNA variants within this sample encode the same CDR3. The rearrangement links TRBV6-2 or TRBV6-3 to TRBJ1-2; the D is unclear. Germline values: CDR1 MNHEY, CDR2 SVGEGT. This CDR3 has 12 residues. Trimming removed 2 bases from V and 7 bases from J, with 8 bases in between. CDR3 sequence (DNA): TGTGCCAGCAGTTACGTCGGGAGTGGCTACACCTTC. It is translated as CASSYVGSGYTF.

The chain combines TRBV20-1 with TRBJ2-3; 10 bases line up with TRBD2. The trim removed 3 bases at V and 6 bases at J, leaving 6 bases unmatched. Germline V gene lookup returns CDR1 DFQATT and CDR2 SNEGSKA (reference sequence). The length of the CDR3 is 14 residues. The CDR3 DNA sequence: TGCAGTGCTAGTAGCGGGGGGTCAGGGGATACGCAGTATTTT. Amino acid sequence: CSASSGGSGDTQYF.

This sequence joins TRBV3-1 (or the pseudogene TRBV3-2) and TRBJ1-5, with D unclear. The CDR3 is 14 residues long. V lost 4 bases, J lost 0 bases, and 7 bases lay in between. Germline lookup yields CDR1 LGHDT and CDR2 YNNKEL (reference sequence). Here the CDR3 DNA reads TGTGCCAGCAGCCCTAACTATAGCAATCAGCCCCAGCATTTT. As protein: CASSPNYSNQPQHF.

The chain carries TRBV5-6 and TRBJ1-1; D is perhaps TRBD1 (5 bases). Trimming left V 3 bases short and J 4 bases short, with 13 bases between. This CDR3 is built from 14 residues. Looked up from germline, CDR1 is SGHDT and CDR2 is YYEEEE. The CDR3 protein is CASSSYLGGTEAFF. The CDR3 nucleotides read TGTGCCAGCAGCTCCTATTTGGGGGGCACTGAAGCTTTCTTT.

The J gene is TRBJ2-7, the V gene TRBV6-1; D may be TRBD1 (6 bases). The CDR3 covers 18 residues. Trimming stripped 2 bases from V and 4 bases from J, with 24 bases between. Germline V gives CDR1 MNHNS, CDR2 SASEGT. In DNA form, the CDR3 reads TGTGCCAGCAGTGAAATTCCAACTATGGGACACGGACGGTACGAGCAGTACTTC. As protein: CASSEIPTMGHGRYEQYF.

This chain links TRBV5-1 with TRBJ1-6; 8 bases are shared with TRBD1. With V trimmed by 4 bases and J by 7 bases, 10 bases remained unmatched. The CDR3 loop spans 16 amino acids. Germline V gene data show CDR1 as SGHRS and CDR2 as YFSETQ. The CDR3 nucleotides read TGCGCCAGCAGCCCGAGGGTACAGGGGGGCAATTCACCCCTCCACTTT. This codes for CASSPRVQGGNSPLHF.

The rearrangement uses TRBV25-1 and TRBJ1-3; D unclear. Deletions cut 3 bases from V and 2 bases from J, with 8 bases between. Germline V CDR1 and CDR2: MGHDK, SYGVNS. The CDR3 length is 14 residues. CDR3 sequence (DNA): TGTGCCAGCAGTGATAGAGGGACTGGAAACACCATATATTTT. This encodes CASSDRGTGNTIYF.

V usage is TRBV12-5 and J usage is TRBJ2-3; weak D call: TRBD1 (5 bases). Trimming took off 7 bases at V and 1 base at J, with 9 bases between the two ends. CDR1 and CDR2 from the germline V gene are LGHNT and FRNRAP. CDR3 length: 13 residues. CDR3 amino acids: CASAVGGTDTQYF. The CDR3 bases are TGTGCTAGTGCGGTAGGGGGCACAGATACGCAGTATTTT.

This chain joins TRBV14 and TRBJ2-3; D gene unclear. Germline CDR1 SGHDN, CDR2 FVKESK. There are 14 residues in the CDR3. With 1 base removed from V and 2 bases from J, the gap between germline ends came to 7 bases. The CDR3 is CASSQVRTTDTQYF. CDR3 DNA: TGTGCCAGCAGCCAAGTCAGGACCACAGATACGCAGTATTTT. The variable domain in full, completed from reference TRBV14 and TRBJ2-3, reads EAGVTQFPSHSVIEKGQTVTLRCDPISGHDNLYWYRRVMGKEIKFLLHFVKESKQDESGMPNNRFLAERTGGTYSTLKVQPAELEDSGVYFCASSQVRTTDTQYFGPGTRLTVL.

The chain combines TRBV6-5 with TRBJ2-7; 11 positions match TRBD1. CDR1 and CDR2 (germline): MNHEY, SVGAGI. The CDR3 loop spans 15 amino acids. The ends lost 2 bases at V and 6 bases at J; junction bases unmatched: 6. CDR3 amino acids: CASSYGQGAISEQYF. CDR3 coding DNA: TGTGCCAGCAGTTACGGACAGGGGGCGATTAGCGAGCAGTACTTC.

This sequence joins TRBV7-2 and TRBJ1-3; TRBD1 matches 8 bases. Germline loops: CDR1 SGHTA, CDR2 FQGNSA. The CDR3 is 16 residues long. V shed 5 bases, J shed 0 bases, and the junction held 6 bases outside the gene matches. The CDR3: CASSTGQGLSGNTIYF. The CDR3 bases are TGTGCCAGCAGCACCGGACAGGGACTCTCTGGAAACACCATATATTTT.

This chain connects TRBV24-1 to TRBJ1-1; D possibly corresponds to TRBD1 (6 bases). V was pared by 5 bases and J by 4 bases, with 10 bases between. The germline V gene has CDR1 KGHDR and CDR2 SFDVKD. This CDR3 is built from 13 residues. CDR3 in DNA: TGTGCCACCAGTGCCAGGGGCTCCACTGAAGCTTTCTTT. Amino acid sequence: CATSARGSTEAFF.

The V and J genes are TRBV28 and TRBJ1-1; D is uncertain. The CDR3 is 15 amino acids. V lost 0 bases to trimming and J lost 7 bases, with 15 bases between them. CDR1 and CDR2 (germline): MDHEN, SYDVKM. The CDR3 DNA is TGTGCCAGCAGTTTATGGGGCCCAGGAGGGTATGAAGCTTTCTTT. This encodes CASSLWGPGGYEAFF. Filled out from reference TRBV28 and TRBJ1-1, the complete variable domain reads DVKVTQSSRYLVKRTGEKVFLECVQDMDHENMFWYRQDPGLGLRLIYFSYDVKMKEKGDIPEGYSVSREKKERFSLILESASTNQTSMYLCASSLWGPGGYEAFFGQGTRLTVV.

V usage is TRBV4-2 and J usage is TRBJ1-2, with D maybe TRBD1 (5 bases). The CDR3 has 13 residues. Trimming removed 0 bases at V and 7 bases at J, with 9 bases between. Germline V lookup: CDR1 LGHNA, CDR2 YNFKEQ. The CDR3 sequence is CASSQDLGGGYTF. The CDR3 nucleotides are TGTGCCAGCAGCCAAGATCTGGGGGGTGGCTACACCTTC.

The genes are TRBV6-8 and TRBJ2-7; 11 bases agree with TRBD2. The CDR3 is made up of 12 amino acids. Germline V gene sequence: CDR1 MNHGY, CDR2 SAAAGT. The CDR3 coding sequence is TGTGCCAGCAGTTACTGTCTAGCGGGGGGCCGGGTC. Residues: CASSYCLAGGRV.

V gene TRBV3-1 (or the pseudogene TRBV3-2) combines with J gene TRBJ1-5; D unresolved. V lost 0 bases and J 3 bases, leaving 27 bases between the germline ends. The CDR3 totals 21 residues. The germline CDR1 and CDR2 sequences are LGHDT and YNNKEL (reference sequence). CDR3 loop: CASSQDRSAEDSHIYNQPQHF. Written as DNA, the CDR3 is TGTGCCAGCAGCCAAGATAGGTCGGCAGAGGATTCGCATATATACAATCAGCCCCAGCATTTT.

The chain is built from TRBV4-3 and TRBJ1-1; D unclear. V was shortened by 0 bases and J by 2 bases, with 10 bases between the two germline ends. Germline CDR1 is LGHNA and CDR2 is YSLEER. The CDR3 is made up of 15 amino acids. CDR3 coding DNA: TGCGCCAGCAGCCAAGAAGTCCAGATAAACACTGAAGCTTTCTTT. Amino acids: CASSQEVQINTEAFF.